Detailed here is one T cell receptor (beta chain). This sample is drawn from a study of blood T cell repertoires in COVID-19. Study-level information: Sites in the United States, Italy and Spain provided acute and convalescent COVID-19 samples.

The CDR3 is made up of 15 amino acids. Germline CDR1 SGHNT, CDR2 YENEEA. V was pared by 1 base and J by 2 bases, with 9 bases between. Those enrolled in Seattle joined during active infection and were followed longitudinally afterward. In the original workflow: Nucleated cell number was recorded as an estimate derived from reference gene primer amplification. Generated by immunoSEQ multiplex PCR, the TCRdb table keeps only in-frame clones and is missing some. The D gene and trimming were derived from the DNA, and the V and J assignments and clone size from that table. Seen here are under 80,000 clones, under 85% observed once, and the top ten hold 14% to 15%.

This receptor was identified in a man aged 55 to 70 with COVID-19, enrolled during active disease. The chain recombines TRBV11-3 with TRBJ2-1, with D possibly matching TRBD1 (6 bases). Material: peripheral blood. For the CDR3, the DNA is TGTGCCAGCAGCTTAGTTGCAGGGGCCTACAATGAGCAGTTCTTC. Residues: CASSLVAGAYNEQFF.